A selection of T cell receptor beta chains follows, all from one sample in a study of CD8+ T cells in alopecia areata. Measured with immunoSEQ multiplex PCR; TCRdb has only the in-frame clones, and not every one. Here the sample spans about 12,000 clones, 50% to 65% being singletons. The sample consisted of skin. The origin of the receptors is a human donor with alopecia areata. The CDR3 runs from the conserved cysteine through the conserved F or W. The D gene is left open where the match is weak. The listing skips clone size in some rows; elsewhere it reads once, few, many or a size class.

len | j_gene | abundance | d_gene | v_gene | CDR3aa | CDR3nt
11 | TRBJ2-2 | NA | NA | TRBV21-1 | CASSKAGELFF | TGTGCCAGCAGCAAAGCCGGGGAGCTGTTTTTT
15 | TRBJ1-5 | NA | NA | TRBV11-2 | CASSLDAGRHQPQHF | TGTGCCAGCAGCTTAGACGCAGGGAGGCATCAGCCCCAGCATTTT
18 | TRBJ1-1 | NA | NA | TRBV4-3 | CASSQVRRGRGENTEAFF | TGCGCCAGCAGCCAAGTTCGCAGGGGAAGAGGGGAGAACACTGAAGCTTTCTTT
15 | TRBJ2-7 | NA | TRBD1 | TRBV29-1 | CSVEASKGAKYEQYF | TGCAGCGTTGAAGCTTCGAAGGGGGCTAAGTACGAGCAGTACTTC
13 | TRBJ2-1 | NA | NA | TRBV19 | CASRARGDNEQFF | TGTGCCAGTAGGGCCCGGGGCGACAATGAGCAGTTCTTC
11 | TRBJ1-1 | few | NA | TRBV6-5 | CASSPGTKAFF | TGTGCCAGCAGTCCCGGGACGAAAGCTTTCTTT
12 | TRBJ1-2 | NA | NA | TRBV4-3 | CASSQEHYGYTF | TGCGCCAGCAGCCAAGAACACTATGGCTACACCTTC
16 | TRBJ2-7 | NA | TRBD2 | TRBV7-9 | CASSSAGTSGSYEQYF | TGTGCCAGCAGTTCCGCCGGGACTAGCGGCTCCTACGAGCAGTACTTC
17 | TRBJ1-5 | NA | NA | TRBV7-6 | CASSLVFSGDSNQPQHF | TGTGCCAGCAGCTTAGTTTTTTCGGGGGACAGCAATCAGCCCCAGCATTTT
15 | TRBJ2-2 | medium-sized | TRBD1 | TRBV7-2 | CASSSGQVASGELFF | TGTGCCAGCAGCTCAGGACAGGTAGCCTCCGGGGAGCTGTTTTTT
15 | TRBJ1-4 | NA | TRBD1 | TRBV28 | CASSPGGQQNEKLFF | TGTGCCAGCAGTCCAGGGGGCCAGCAAAATGAAAAACTGTTTTTT
14 | TRBJ1-6 | NA | NA | TRBV7-9 | CASRGPAYNSPLHF | TGTGCCAGCAGGGGGCCCGCGTATAATTCACCCCTCCACTTT
14 | TRBJ2-3 | NA | NA | TRBV19 | CASTSVLATDTQYF | TGTGCCAGTACGTCTGTACTAGCAACAGATACGCAGTATTTT
14 | TRBJ2-3 | NA | NA | TRBV6-1 | CASRLSLDTDTQYF | TGTGCCAGCAGGTTGTCTCTGGACACAGATACGCAGTATTTT
16 | TRBJ2-1 | NA | TRBD2 | TRBV28 | CASSWPSGSPYNEQFF | TGTGCCAGCAGTTGGCCTAGCGGGAGCCCCTACAATGAGCAGTTCTTC
14 | TRBJ2-1 | few | TRBD1 | TRBV29-1 | CSVRDRGFDNEQFF | TGCAGCGTTAGGGACAGGGGGTTTGACAATGAGCAGTTCTTC
11 | TRBJ1-2 | NA | NA | TRBV30 | CAWSPSDGYTF | TGTGCCTGGAGTCCTTCCGATGGCTACACCTTC
13 | TRBJ2-7 | NA | NA | TRBV7-8 | CASSAVRGYEQYF | TGTGCCAGCAGCGCAGTTCGCGGTTACGAGCAGTACTTC
14 | TRBJ1-3 | NA | TRBD1 | TRBV2 | CASIRTGGAYTIYF | TGTGCCAGCATTAGGACAGGGGGCGCGTACACCATATATTTT
16 | TRBJ2-7 | NA | TRBD2 | TRBV10-3 | CAISESEGLALDEQYF | TGTGCCATCAGTGAGTCCGAGGGACTAGCACTTGACGAGCAGTACTTC
15 | TRBJ2-2 | NA | NA | TRBV7-6 | CASSLQGGLTGELFF | TGTGCCAGCAGCTTACAAGGGGGACTCACCGGGGAGCTGTTTTTT
13 | TRBJ2-7 | NA | NA | TRBV27 | CASSRSYSYEQYF | TGTGCCAGCAGTCGATCGTACTCCTACGAGCAGTACTTC
13 | TRBJ1-5 | NA | NA | TRBV27 | CASSPLPNQPQHF | TGTGCCAGCAGCCCGCTACCCAATCAGCCCCAGCATTTT
17 | TRBJ2-3 | NA | NA | TRBV4-3 | CASSQDGLTLSTDTQYF | TGCGCCAGCAGCCAAGATGGGCTAACCCTTAGCACAGATACGCAGTATTTT
13 | TRBJ2-1 | NA | NA | TRBV4-1 | CASSQGERGLRFF | TGCGCCAGCAGCCAAGGGGAGAGGGGACTTAGGTTCTTC
16 | TRBJ2-7 | NA | TRBD2 | TRBV7-9 | CASSPGGGSIRYEQYF | TGTGCCAGCAGCCCCGGCGGGGGATCTATACGATACGAGCAGTACTTC
12 | TRBJ1-2 | NA | TRBD1 | TRBV29-1 | CSASGQDYGYTF | TGCAGCGCCTCGGGACAGGACTATGGCTACACCTTC